Below, 9 T cell receptor beta chains from the same sample are listed, as sequenced in a study of blood T cell repertoires in COVID-19. Only in-frame clones appear in the TCRdb table, and some are missing; sequencing was by immunoSEQ multiplex PCR. The data show some 270,000 clones, about 85% seen once. Material: peripheral blood. The receptors derive from a human donor with COVID-19, enrolled during active disease. The donor label of this sample is uncertain.

As DNA, the CDR3 is TGTGCCAGTAGTTGGGGAGTGGAGACCCAGTACTTC. Residues: CASSWGVETQYF. The chain combines TRBV19 with TRBJ2-5; possibly TRBD2 for D (5 bases). Germline values: CDR1 LNHDA, CDR2 SQIVND (reference sequence). CDR3 length equals 12 residues. Trimming took 5 bases from V and 5 from J, leaving 9 bases between them.

The CDR3 nucleotides read TGTGCCAGCAGCGAGGGGACTAGCGGGACGAGCACAGATACGCAGTATTTT. This gives the protein CASSEGTSGTSTDTQYF. This sequence joins TRBV9 and TRBJ2-3, with 13 bases identical to TRBD2. V shed 3 bases and J 0 bases; nucleotides not matched to a gene: 4. Germline assignment: CDR1 SGDLS and CDR2 YYNGEE. The CDR3 runs 17 residues.

The chain has TRBV18 and TRBJ2-7; maybe TRBD1 (6 bases). The germline V and J ends were trimmed by 6 bases and 2 bases, with 11 bases remaining between them. CDR3 length: 13 amino acids. Germline values: CDR1 KGHSH, CDR2 LQKENI. This chain's CDR3 is CASSSGQPYEQYF. CDR3 nucleotides: TGTGCCAGCTCGTCCGGACAGCCCTACGAGCAGTACTTC.

In its sample, this clone was seen a few times. The chain is built from TRBV6-2 or TRBV6-3 and TRBJ1-2; tentative D call: TRBD1 (5 bases). This CDR3 has 12 amino acids. V was clipped by 5 bases and J by 4 bases, with 8 bases between them. From germline, CDR1 is MNHEY and CDR2 SVGEGT. The CDR3 region is CASSDSPYGYTF. In nucleotides, the CDR3 is TGTGCCAGCAGTGACAGCCCCTATGGCTACACCTTC.

The chain joins TRBV2 to TRBJ1-5; TRBD1 matches 7 bases. The V and J ends lost 6 bases and 3 bases, in that order; junction bases with no gene match: 8. This CDR3 region has 15 residues. Germline lookup yields CDR1 SNHLY and CDR2 FYNNEI. The CDR3 DNA follows: TGTGCCAGCAGCGACCCGACAGGGCCCAATCAGCCCCAGCATTTT. Residues: CASSDPTGPNQPQHF.

This chain links TRBV15 with TRBJ1-2; no clear D. Germline CDR1 and CDR2: LNHNV and YYDKDF (reference sequence). The CDR3 is 13 residues long. V was shortened by 0 bases and J by 8 bases, with 10 bases between the two germline ends. DNA for the CDR3: TGTGCCACCAGCAGAGAACTAACGAGCGGCTACACCTTC. Protein sequence: CATSRELTSGYTF.

The rearrangement links TRBV28 to TRBJ1-5, with D possibly TRBD1 on 6 matching bases. CDR3 length: 12 residues. Trimming took off 11 bases at V and 3 bases at J, with 11 bases between the two ends. Germline CDR1 is MDHEN and CDR2 is SYDVKM. CDR3 sequence: CAWGGNNQPQHF. CDR3 DNA sequence: TGTGCCTGGGGGGGCAACAATCAGCCCCAGCATTTT.

The chain recombines TRBV28 with TRBJ2-7, with 14 nucleotides matching TRBD2. CDR3 length: 15 residues. Germline V gives CDR1 MDHEN, CDR2 SYDVKM. J lost 7 bases, V lost 7 bases, and 9 bases had no gene match. The CDR3 bases are TGTGCCAGCAAGGGACTAGCGGGAGAGGGTGAGGAGCAGTACTTC. It codes for CASKGLAGEGEEQYF.

J is TRBJ2-7 and V is TRBV19; TRBD2 agrees at 7 bases. The germline V gene encodes CDR1 LNHDA and CDR2 SQIVND (reference sequence). The J segment lost 0 bases and the V segment lost 10 bases, leaving 12 bases of the junction unmatched. The CDR3 consists of 15 residues. CDR3 sequence reads: CATLDSSGFSYEQYF. In nucleotides, the CDR3 is TGTGCCACTCTGGATTCTAGCGGTTTCTCCTACGAGCAGTACTTC. The full variable domain, its missing parts supplied by reference TRBV19 and TRBJ2-7, is DGGITQSPKYLFRKEGQNVTLSCEQNLNHDAMYWYRQDPGQGLRLIYYSQIVNDFQKGDIAEGYSVSREKKESFPLTVTSAQKNPTAFYLCATLDSSGFSYEQYFGPGTRLTVT.